The sequence of this TCR beta chain was determined in a study of cytotoxic CD8 clonotypes in ibrutinib-treated CLL. In the study overall: It was after a median 12 months of treatment, range 6 to 36, that response samples were taken. Study results and limitations: Timing of sampling differed between sustained-remission and progressing patients.

Trimming stripped 3 bases from V and 0 bases from J, with 19 bases between. From germline, CDR1 is SGDLS and CDR2 YYNGEE. This CDR3 spans 18 amino acids. Comment on this clone: Its specificity is unknown.

Repertoires were generated with immunoSEQ multiplex PCR, while TCRdb's copy carries only in-frame clones and drops some. The sample records about 160,000 clones, nearly 90% being singletons. The TCR comes from a human donor with chronic lymphocytic leukemia. The specimen was PBMCs, collected at disease progression, from a patient treated with ibrutinib. This chain joins TRBV9 and TRBJ1-3, with D uncertain. The DNA of the CDR3 is TGTGCCAGCAGCGGAAATCTCAAACAGCCAGACTCTGGAAACACCATATATTTT. It is translated as CASSGNLKQPDSGNTIYF.